This TCR beta chain was identified in a study of cytomegalovirus exposure and HLA in healthy donors. Study-level information: A preliminary data release comprised 80 million to 95 million unique TCRs obtained from HLA-typed donors.

Donors likely had unrecorded immune exposures despite being nominally healthy when sampled. This clone was observed a few times. As yet, its antigen is unknown. 60 Vbeta and 13 Jbeta primers were used in PCR. The data were produced by immunoSEQ multiplex PCR, yet TCRdb's version contains in-frame clones alone and is incomplete. In the table there are 75,000 to 90,000 clones, around three fifths of which are singletons. The study's findings and limits: Most likely, a cluster of highly shared sequence variants arose as a sequencing artifact. In an earlier analysis, productive rearrangement rates for most beta V segments clustered near 90% or 30%.

The CDR3 totals 15 residues. From germline, CDR1 is LNHDA and CDR2 SQIVND (reference sequence). V lost 6 bases, J lost 0 bases, and 14 bases lay in between. V and J are TRBV19 and TRBJ1-1; the D is unclear. What was sequenced was PBMCs. The sequence came from a woman aged 40 to 50 in good health and CMV-seropositive. This CDR3 is CASRPPGLMNTEAFF. In DNA, the CDR3 is TGTGCCAGTAGGCCACCGGGTCTGATGAACACTGAAGCTTTCTTT. Drawing the rest from reference TRBV19 and TRBJ1-1, the complete variable domain is DGGITQSPKYLFRKEGQNVTLSCEQNLNHDAMYWYRQDPGQGLRLIYYSQIVNDFQKGDIAEGYSVSREKKESFPLTVTSAQKNPTAFYLCASRPPGLMNTEAFFGQGTRLTVV.